These 28 T cell receptor beta chains originate from one sample sequenced in a study of T cell responses to AZD1222 COVID-19 vaccine. TCRdb keeps only in-frame clones here, not all; method: immunoSEQ multiplex PCR. The sample lists about 80,000 clones, about 85% seen once, with roughly 23% in the top ten. The sample consisted of peripheral blood, taken on day 0 of AZD1222 vaccination. These receptors were collected from an adult in good health.

The J gene is TRBJ2-7, the V gene TRBV28; D may be TRBD2 (6 bases). Germline V gene data show CDR1 as MDHEN and CDR2 as SYDVKM. This CDR3 spans 13 amino acids. V was pared by 5 bases and J by 5 bases, with 13 bases between. For the CDR3, the DNA is TGTGCCAGCAGTCCCTCGACTAGTCACGAGCAGTACTTC. Translation gives CASSPSTSHEQYF.

The chain recombines TRBV6-6 with TRBJ2-1; D not resolved. V lost 5 bases and J 10 bases, leaving 9 bases between the germline ends. Per germline, CDR1 MNHNY and CDR2 SVGAGI (reference sequence). The CDR3 runs to 11 residues. The DNA of the CDR3 is TGTGCCAGCAGTATCCTAGAGGAGCAGTTCTTC. Protein sequence: CASSILEEQFF.

V gene TRBV12-3 or TRBV12-4 combines with J gene TRBJ1-2; no clear D. This CDR3 is 13 amino acids long. V was trimmed by 6 bases and J by 8 bases, leaving 16 bases between them. The CDR3 DNA is TGTGCCAGCAGCTCTGCTGGGAGTGGAGGCTACACCTTC. This sequence encodes CASSSAGSGGYTF.

This sequence joins TRBV5-8 and TRBJ2-1; 10 bases line up with TRBD2. Germline V gives CDR1 SGHTS, CDR2 YDEGEE. With 2 bases clipped from V and 7 bases from J, the junction kept 6 bases outside the gene matches. The CDR3 loop spans 15 amino acids. Written as DNA, the CDR3 is TGTGCCAGCAGCTTTACTAGCGGGGCGTGGAATGAGCAGTTCTTC. Encoded protein: CASSFTSGAWNEQFF.

The genes are TRBV5-1 and TRBJ1-1, with D possibly being TRBD1 (6 bases). Germline lookup yields CDR1 SGHRS and CDR2 YFSETQ. This CDR3 region has 13 residues. V lost 3 bases and J 11 bases, leaving 17 bases between the germline ends. This chain's CDR3 is CASSSNRAVPAFF. DNA of the CDR3: TGCGCCAGCAGCTCGAACAGGGCCGTTCCGGCTTTCTTT.

The chain carries TRBV18 and TRBJ1-4, with no clear D. The CDR3 sequence is 15 residues long. Germline loops: CDR1 KGHSH, CDR2 LQKENI. V was cut by 3 bases and J by 6 bases, with 14 bases left in between. Here the CDR3 DNA reads TGTGCCAGCTCACCGATGACCCCGACCTATGAAAAACTGTTTTTT. The encoded protein is CASSPMTPTYEKLFF.

The chain combines TRBV27 with TRBJ2-1; 13 bases are shared with TRBD2. CDR3 length: 19 residues. V shed 5 bases, J shed 0 bases, and the junction held 10 bases outside the gene matches. Per the germline V gene, CDR1 is MNHEY and CDR2 is SMNVEV (reference sequence). This CDR3 is CASSPLGLAGPSSYNEQFF. CDR3 DNA: TGTGCCAGCAGTCCACTGGGACTAGCGGGACCGAGCTCCTACAATGAGCAGTTCTTC.

The CDR3 sequence: CAIREGGASYEQYF. For the CDR3, the DNA is TGTGCCATCAGGGAAGGGGGCGCATCCTACGAGCAGTACTTC. V usage is TRBV10-3 and J usage is TRBJ2-7; 7 bases align to TRBD1. Losses at the gene ends were 6 bases for V and 1 base for J; bases not matched to a gene: 6. This CDR3 comprises 14 residues. Germline assignment: CDR1 ENHRY and CDR2 SYGVKD.

This clone was seen a single time. The genes are TRBV11-3 and TRBJ2-1; tentatively, D is TRBD2 (6 bases). The length of the CDR3 is 16 residues. Germline V gene lookup returns CDR1 SGHNT and CDR2 YENEEA. Between the trimmed V and J ends, which lost 4 bases and 6 bases, there was a span of 19 bases. The CDR3 nucleotides are TGTGCCAGCAGCTCCCTCTCTAGCGACCGACTCAATGAGCAGTTCTTC. Protein sequence: CASSSLSSDRLNEQFF. The full variable domain, with the rest looked up from reference TRBV11-3 and TRBJ2-1, is EAGVVQSPRYKIIEKKQPVAFWCNPISGHNTLYWYLQNLGQGPELLIRYENEEAVDDSQLPKDRFSAERLKGVDSTLKIQPAELGDSAVYLCASSSLSSDRLNEQFFGPGTRLTVL.

The gene calls are TRBV6-5 and TRBJ2-7, with a tentative D call TRBD1 (6 bases). Per the germline V gene, CDR1 is MNHEY and CDR2 is SVGAGI. Trimming stripped 2 bases from V and 2 bases from J, with 10 bases between. CDR3 size: 14 residues. The CDR3 DNA follows: TGTGCCAGCAGTTACGGGGGCCAAACCTACGAGCAGTACTTC. It encodes CASSYGGQTYEQYF.

The rearrangement links TRBV5-5 to TRBJ1-4, with a weak D call TRBD1 (5 bases). Trimming removed 3 bases at V and 7 bases at J, with 16 bases between. Per the germline V gene, CDR1 is SGHKS and CDR2 is YYEKEE (reference sequence). This CDR3 comprises 15 residues. In nucleotides, the CDR3 is TGTGCCAGCAGCTCACCCAGGGAGGGGAGTGAAAAACTGTTTTTT. This encodes CASSSPREGSEKLFF.

The chain combines TRBV4-3 with TRBJ2-4; a weak D match, TRBD2 (6 bases). Trimming left V 0 bases short and J 9 bases short, with 12 bases between. The CDR3 is 14 residues long. The germline CDR1 and CDR2 sequences are LGHNA and YSLEER. The CDR3 sequence: CASSQEAGSGIQYF. The CDR3, as DNA: TGCGCCAGCAGCCAAGAGGCGGGGAGCGGCATTCAGTACTTC.

The chain combines TRBV19 with TRBJ1-1; TRBD1 agrees at 9 bases. The CDR3 is 14 amino acids. The germline V gene encodes CDR1 LNHDA and CDR2 SQIVND (reference sequence). J gave up 4 bases and V 8 bases, and 8 bases lay outside the gene matches. The CDR3 region is CASYRGRISTEAFF. CDR3 nucleotide sequence: TGTGCCAGTTACAGGGGGCGAATTAGCACTGAAGCTTTCTTT.

This sequence joins TRBV7-8 and TRBJ2-6; D not certain. Germline loops: CDR1 SGHVS, CDR2 FQNEAQ. CDR3 length: 16 residues. Trimming took off 2 bases at V and 2 bases at J, with 10 bases between the two ends. CDR3 bases: TGTGCCAGCAGCTTAAACTCCAGAGCTGGGGCCAACGTCCTGACTTTC. It specifies CASSLNSRAGANVLTF.

V and J are TRBV10-1 and TRBJ2-3; the match to TRBD2 covers 7 bases. The CDR3 totals 19 residues. The germline V gene has CDR1 WNHNN and CDR2 SYGVQD (reference sequence). J was trimmed by 2 bases and V by 4 bases; bases with no gene match: 18. The CDR3 DNA reads TGCGCCAGCAGTGGAGTCGGGGAGGGAAAGGGACCCCACACAGATACGCAGTATTTT. Translating gives CASSGVGEGKGPHTDTQYF.

The chain is built from TRBV3-1 (or the pseudogene TRBV3-2) and TRBJ1-5; D call uncertain. This CDR3 has 13 amino acids. Germline CDR1 and CDR2: LGHDT and YNNKEL (reference sequence). Trimming removed 2 bases at V and 5 bases at J, with 7 bases between. CDR3 DNA sequence: TGTGCCAGCAGCCAACAGAGGGATCAGCCCCAGCATTTT. Residues: CASSQQRDQPQHF.

This rearrangement joins TRBV29-1 to TRBJ1-1; 9 nucleotides match TRBD1. Germline lookup yields CDR1 SQVTM and CDR2 ANQGSEA. V lost 6 bases to trimming and J lost 6 bases; unmatched junction nucleotides: 2. This CDR3 region has 11 residues. CDR3 residues: CSVDRGPEAFF. The DNA for the CDR3 is TGCAGCGTGGACAGGGGACCTGAAGCTTTCTTT.

As regards this clone: A read error may account for a junction end that differs from germline. The chain combines TRBV19 with TRBJ2-7, with TRBD1 identical over 7 bases. CDR1 and CDR2 from the germline V gene are LNHDA and SQIVND (reference sequence). The length of the CDR3 is 13 residues. CDR3: CASSIDREYEQYF. In nucleotides, the CDR3 is TGTGCCAGTAGCATAGACAGGGAATACGAGCAGTACTTC.

The chain recombines TRBV12-3 or TRBV12-4 with TRBJ2-5, with a possible D match to TRBD1 (5 bases). This CDR3 has 12 amino acids. The germline V and J ends were trimmed by 3 bases and 4 bases, with 6 bases remaining between them. The CDR3 is CASSFQGETQYF. The CDR3 DNA reads TGTGCCAGCAGTTTTCAGGGAGAGACCCAGTACTTC.

This clone was seen a single time. The rearrangement uses TRBV14 and TRBJ1-3; no firm D call. Trimming took off 4 bases at V and 7 bases at J, with 11 bases between the two ends. The V gene's germline CDR1 is SGHDN and CDR2 FVKESK. This CDR3 has 13 amino acids. CDR3 in amino acids: CASSPSVRNTIYF. CDR3 DNA sequence: TGTGCCAGCAGCCCCTCCGTCCGGAACACCATATATTTT.

This clone was seen just once. This sequence joins TRBV28 and TRBJ1-1; 7 nucleotides align to TRBD1. Trimming cost V 6 bases and J 1 base; bases outside gene matches: 5. The CDR3 runs 14 residues. In germline, CDR1 is MDHEN, CDR2 SYDVKM. CDR3: CASRTTGTNTEAFF. In DNA form, the CDR3 reads TGTGCCAGCAGAACGACAGGGACGAACACTGAAGCTTTCTTT.

The sample holds one count of this clone. The V call is TRBV29-1, the J call TRBJ1-3, with D possibly being TRBD1 (6 bases). Germline V gives CDR1 SQVTM, CDR2 ANQGSEA. The CDR3 is 13 residues long. V was shortened by 3 bases and J by 4 bases, with 10 bases between the two germline ends. In DNA form, the CDR3 reads TGCAGCGTTGATGAGGGGGTCGGAAACACCATATATTTT. Translation gives CSVDEGVGNTIYF.

This chain connects TRBV5-1 to TRBJ2-5, with D perhaps given as TRBD1 or TRBD2 (6 bases each). CDR1 and CDR2 (germline): SGHRS, YFSETQ. The CDR3 spans 14 residues. V lost 4 bases and J 6 bases, leaving 16 bases between the germline ends. CDR3 nucleotide sequence: TGCGCCAGCAGCCCTCACGGGGGCATAAAGACCCAGTACTTC. This sequence encodes CASSPHGGIKTQYF.

This clone is a singleton in its sample. The chain employs TRBV5-1 and TRBJ1-5; D remains unclear. CDR3 length equals 15 residues. Deletions cut 4 bases from V and 5 bases from J, with 16 bases between. CDR1 and CDR2 from the germline V gene are SGHRS and YFSETQ. The CDR3, as DNA: TGCGCCAGCAGCGACCTTCCGGGATGGGATCAGCCCCAGCATTTT. The encoded protein is CASSDLPGWDQPQHF. Drawing the rest from reference TRBV5-1 and TRBJ1-5, the complete variable domain is KAGVTQTPRYLIKTRGQQVTLSCSPISGHRSVSWYQQTPGQGLQFLFEYFSETQRNKGNFPGRFSGRQFSNSRSEMNVSTLELGDSALYLCASSDLPGWDQPQHFGDGTRLSIL.

The chain links TRBV9 to TRBJ2-2; 8 nucleotides match TRBD1. CDR1 is SGDLS and CDR2 is YYNGEE in the germline V gene. V lost 3 bases to trimming and J lost 6 bases; unmatched junction nucleotides: 10. The CDR3 has 16 amino acids. CDR3 sequence: CASSGRGQGDPGELFF. CDR3 nucleotides: TGTGCCAGCAGCGGGCGTGGACAGGGTGACCCCGGGGAGCTGTTTTTT.

The chain recombines TRBV6-1 with TRBJ2-3, with 7 bases that match TRBD2. The trim removed 5 bases at V and 4 bases at J, leaving 6 bases unmatched. Germline V CDR1 and CDR2: MNHNS, SASEGT. The CDR3 has 14 amino acids. The CDR3 nucleotides read TGTGCCAGCAGTAGCGGGACGTCCGCAGATACGCAGTATTTT. As protein: CASSSGTSADTQYF.

In this sample, this clone turned up a few times. V is TRBV19 and J is TRBJ2-1; no definite D call. The CDR3 is 13 amino acids. V was clipped by 4 bases and J by 5 bases, with 9 bases between them. Germline values: CDR1 LNHDA, CDR2 SQIVND (reference sequence). This CDR3 reads CASSRGQNNEQFF. The CDR3 DNA is TGTGCCAGTAGTAGAGGTCAAAACAATGAGCAGTTCTTC.

The chain recombines TRBV29-1 with TRBJ2-7; tentatively, D is TRBD2 (5 bases). V was clipped by 6 bases and J by 5 bases, with 17 bases between them. The CDR3 contains 13 residues. In germline, CDR1 is SQVTM, CDR2 ANQGSEA. The CDR3 nucleotides read TGCAGCGTCCGGAGTAGCGTCATCGACGAGCAGTACTTC. This sequence encodes CSVRSSVIDEQYF.